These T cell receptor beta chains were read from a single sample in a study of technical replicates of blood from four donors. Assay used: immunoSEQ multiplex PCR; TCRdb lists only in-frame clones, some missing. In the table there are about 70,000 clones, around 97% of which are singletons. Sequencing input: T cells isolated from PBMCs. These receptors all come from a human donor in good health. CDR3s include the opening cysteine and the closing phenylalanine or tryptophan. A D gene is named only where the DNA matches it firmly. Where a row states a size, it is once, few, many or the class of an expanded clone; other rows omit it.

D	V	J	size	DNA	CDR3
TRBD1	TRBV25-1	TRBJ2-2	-	TGTGCCAGCAGTGGAGCCCTTGGACAGGGGGCCGGGGAGCTGTTTTTT	CASSGALGQGAGELFF
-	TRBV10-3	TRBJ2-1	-	TGTGCCATCAATGGCGGGGTTCCCTACAATGAGCAGTTCTTC	CAINGGVPYNEQFF
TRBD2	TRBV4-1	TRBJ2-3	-	TGCGCCAGCAGCCAGACCTTACTAGCGGGGGGAAACACAGATACGCAGTATTTT	CASSQTLLAGGNTDTQYF
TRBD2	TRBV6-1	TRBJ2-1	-	TGTGCCAGCAGTGAATTGGTAGCGGGAGGTGGCAATGAGCAGTTCTTC	CASSELVAGGGNEQFF
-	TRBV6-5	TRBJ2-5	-	TGTGCCAGCACCGGTTGGGGGCCAGAGACCCAGTACTTC	CASTGWGPETQYF
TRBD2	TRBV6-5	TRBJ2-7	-	TGTGCCAGCAGTCATAGCGGGGTCTACGAGCAGTACTTC	CASSHSGVYEQYF
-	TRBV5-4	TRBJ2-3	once	TGTGCCAGCAGCTTTAAGCTAGTGGCTAGCACAGATACGCAGTATTTT	CASSFKLVASTDTQYF
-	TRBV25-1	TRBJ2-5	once	TGTGCCAGCAGTGTCCACCGGGAGACCCAGTACTTC	CASSVHRETQYF
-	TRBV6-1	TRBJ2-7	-	TGTGCCAGCAGTGAAGGGTCTGGCCCCTACGAGCAGTACTTC	CASSEGSGPYEQYF
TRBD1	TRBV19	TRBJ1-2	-	TGTGCCAGTGGGACAGGGCGAGGCTACACCTTC	CASGTGRGYTF
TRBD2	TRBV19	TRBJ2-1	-	TGTGCCAGTAGTATTACTAGCGGGGGTTCGAGTAATGAGCAGTTCTTC	CASSITSGGSSNEQFF
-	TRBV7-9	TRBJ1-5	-	TGTGCCAGCAGCTCCTTAAATCGGCCCCAGCATTTT	CASSSLNRPQHF
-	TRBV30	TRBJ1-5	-	TGTGCCTGGGATCGCGGTCGTAGCAATCAGCCCCAGCATTTT	CAWDRGRSNQPQHF
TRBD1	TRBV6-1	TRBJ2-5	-	TGTGCCAGCCGGACCGGGACAGGGCAAGAGACCCAGTACTTC	CASRTGTGQETQYF
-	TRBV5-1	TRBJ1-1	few	TGCGCCAGCAGTCGGGACAAGGCGAACACTGAAGCTTTCTTT	CASSRDKANTEAFF
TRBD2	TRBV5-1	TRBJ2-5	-	TGCGCCAGCAGCCTTGCTCCTAGCGGGGGGGCCTCAGAGACCCAGTACTTC	CASSLAPSGGASETQYF
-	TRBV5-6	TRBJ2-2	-	TGTGCCAGCAGCTTGGTCGATAGGAACACCGGGGAGCTGTTTTTT	CASSLVDRNTGELFF
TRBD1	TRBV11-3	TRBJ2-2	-	TGTGCCAGCACCGACAGGGTCGACACCGGGGAGCTGTTTTTT	CASTDRVDTGELFF
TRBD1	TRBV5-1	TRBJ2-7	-	TGCGCCAGCAGCTTGACGACAGGGGCCTACGAGCAGTACTTC	CASSLTTGAYEQYF
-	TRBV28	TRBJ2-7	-	TGTGCCAGCAGTTCGTTAACGGGACAGCCGCGGGGCGAGCAGTACTTC	CASSSLTGQPRGEQYF
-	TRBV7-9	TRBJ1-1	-	TGTGCCAGCAGCTTAGGGACCGGAGGGGACACTGAAGCTTTCTTT	CASSLGTGGDTEAFF
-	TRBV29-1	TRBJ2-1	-	TGCAGCGTCGGAGGGACCCTCCTGTATGAGCAGTTCTTC	CSVGGTLLYEQFF
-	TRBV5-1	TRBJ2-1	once	TGCGCCAGCAGCTTATTACAGGGGGAGGGTGAGCAGTTCTTC	CASSLLQGEGEQFF
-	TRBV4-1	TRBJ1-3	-	TGCGCCAGCAGCCAAGAGGGAAAAACAGGCGCGACCATATATTTT	CASSQEGKTGATIYF
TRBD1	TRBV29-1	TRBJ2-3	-	TGCAGCGTTGAGCGCCGACAGGGAACAAGAGATACGCAGTATTTT	CSVERRQGTRDTQYF
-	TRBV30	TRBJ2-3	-	TGTGCCTGGAGGGAGGCGTATCGGGGCACAGATACGCAGTATTTT	CAWREAYRGTDTQYF
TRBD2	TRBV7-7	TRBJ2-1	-	TGTGCCAGCAGCTTAGGTTCGCCTAGCGGGAACAATGAGCAGTTCTTC	CASSLGSPSGNNEQFF
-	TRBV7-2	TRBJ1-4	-	TGTGCCAGCAGACCTACAGGGTTTGAAAAACTGTTTTTT	CASRPTGFEKLFF
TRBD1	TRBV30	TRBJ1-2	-	TGTGCCTGGGACAGGGGAGGAAACTATGGCTACACCTTC	CAWDRGGNYGYTF
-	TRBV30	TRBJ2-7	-	TGTGCCTGGAGCGGTGTGTACGAGCAGTACTTC	CAWSGVYEQYF
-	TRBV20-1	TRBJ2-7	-	TGCAGTGCTAGTAGGGGCGAGCAGTACTTC	CSASRGEQYF
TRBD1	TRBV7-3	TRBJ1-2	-	TGTGCCAGCAGCTTGGGGACAGGGGTCTATGGCTACACCTTC	CASSLGTGVYGYTF
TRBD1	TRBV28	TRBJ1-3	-	TGTGCCAGCAGTGCAGGGGGTTCTGGAAACACCATATATTTT	CASSAGGSGNTIYF
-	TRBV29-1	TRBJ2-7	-	TGCAGCGTTGAGGGGCCGGTTACTTACGAGCAGTACTTC	CSVEGPVTYEQYF
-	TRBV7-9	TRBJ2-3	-	TGTGCCAGCAGCTTAGGGAGCGGATTGGTGAAGGATACGCAGTATTTT	CASSLGSGLVKDTQYF
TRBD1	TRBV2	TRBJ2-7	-	TGTGCCAGCGCGAACAGGGGCTCCTACGAGCAGTACTTC	CASANRGSYEQYF
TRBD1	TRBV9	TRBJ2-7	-	TGTGCCAGCAGCGTAGGACAGGGGAAGGCCTACGAGCAGTACTTC	CASSVGQGKAYEQYF
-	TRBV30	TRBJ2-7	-	TGTGCCTGGGACGACAGAACCTACGAGCAGTACTTC	CAWDDRTYEQYF
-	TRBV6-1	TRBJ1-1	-	TGTGCCAGCAGTGCCTACGGACAGATGAACACTGAAGCTTTCTTT	CASSAYGQMNTEAFF
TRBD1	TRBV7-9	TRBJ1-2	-	TGTGCCAGCAGCCCCGGACAGGGTAATGGCTACACCTTC	CASSPGQGNGYTF
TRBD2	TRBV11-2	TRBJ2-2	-	TGTGCCAGCAGACTTCCGGGAGGGGACACCGGGGAGCTGTTTTTT	CASRLPGGDTGELFF
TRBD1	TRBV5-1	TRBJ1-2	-	TGCGCCAGCAGCTTACGACAGGGATCCTATGGCTACACCTTC	CASSLRQGSYGYTF
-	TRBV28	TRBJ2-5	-	TGTGCCACCCAAATTCGGGGTGAGACCCAGTACTTC	CATQIRGETQYF
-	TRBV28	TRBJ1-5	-	TGTGCCAGCAGTTTAATGGGAGGGTGGCAGCCCCAGCATTTT	CASSLMGGWQPQHF
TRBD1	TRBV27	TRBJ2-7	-	TGTGCCAGCAGTTTTTACGGACAGGGGAACTACGAGCAGTACTTC	CASSFYGQGNYEQYF
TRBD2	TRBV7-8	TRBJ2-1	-	TGTGCCAGCAGCCAAATAGCGGGGGGGTCTAGGGAGCAGTTCTTC	CASSQIAGGSREQFF
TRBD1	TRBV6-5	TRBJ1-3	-	TGTGCCAGCAGTTACTCGACAGGGACCGGGAACACCATATATTTT	CASSYSTGTGNTIYF
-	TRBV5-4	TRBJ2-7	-	TGTGCCAGCAGCTATGACAGGCACGAGCAGTACTTC	CASSYDRHEQYF
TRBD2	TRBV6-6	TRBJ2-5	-	TGTGCCAGCAAGAAGCGGGGTCCCCTTCCGCCGGAGACCCAGTACTTC	CASKKRGPLPPETQYF
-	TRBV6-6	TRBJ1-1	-	TGTGCCAGCAGTTTTCGAGGTTCCCCGAACACTGAAGCTTTCTTT	CASSFRGSPNTEAFF
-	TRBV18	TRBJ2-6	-	TGTGCCAGCTCACCACTAGGGGGCTCTGGGGCCAACGTCCTGACTTTC	CASSPLGGSGANVLTF
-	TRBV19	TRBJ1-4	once	TGTGCCAGTAGTATACGAACTACCAATGAAAAACTGTTTTTT	CASSIRTTNEKLFF
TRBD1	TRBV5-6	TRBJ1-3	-	TGTGCCAGCAGCTTGGGCAGGGGGACTGGAAACACCATATATTTT	CASSLGRGTGNTIYF
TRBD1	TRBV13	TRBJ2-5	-	TGTGCCAGCAGGGCAGGACAGGAAGAGACCCAGTACTTC	CASRAGQEETQYF